Shown below are 31 T cell receptor beta chains from a single sample sequenced in a study of blood T cell repertoires in COVID-19. Clones were sequenced by immunoSEQ multiplex PCR, and TCRdb holds only the in-frame ones, with some missing. The sample lists about 260,000 clones, around 87% occurring once. Source material: peripheral blood. The receptors come from an older woman with COVID-19, enrolled during active disease.

This clone was counted once. The rearrangement links TRBV6-5 to TRBJ2-3, with D perhaps TRBD1 (5 bases). This CDR3 has 12 amino acids. Germline assignment: CDR1 MNHEY and CDR2 SVGAGI. Trimming shortened V by 6 bases and J by 8 bases, and 12 bases separated the two germline ends. The CDR3 nucleotides are TGTGCCAGCAGCCTCGCTGGGGCTACGCAGTATTTT. Translating it yields CASSLAGATQYF.

CDR3 nucleotide sequence: TGTGCCAGCAGCTTAGTCGCGGGGGCGTATGCTTTCTTT. It codes for CASSLVAGAYAFF. J is TRBJ1-1 and V is TRBV11-3, with TRBD1 as a possible D gene (6 bases). Germline V gene sequence: CDR1 SGHNT, CDR2 YENEEA. The CDR3 is 13 residues long. V lost 1 base and J 11 bases, leaving 14 bases between the germline ends.

The rearrangement joins TRBV4-2 to TRBJ2-7; D possibly corresponds to TRBD2 (6 bases). Trimming pared 0 bases from V and 5 bases from J, leaving 11 bases between. CDR3 length equals 14 residues. Per the germline V gene, CDR1 is LGHNA and CDR2 is YNFKEQ. The CDR3 is CASSQDPRGNEQYF. The CDR3 DNA sequence: TGTGCCAGCAGCCAAGATCCCCGGGGGAACGAGCAGTACTTC.

The chain carries TRBV28 and TRBJ1-5, with a possible D match to TRBD1 (6 bases). The CDR3 totals 14 residues. V was trimmed by 3 bases and J by 6 bases, leaving 12 bases between them. From germline, CDR1 is MDHEN and CDR2 SYDVKM. The CDR3 DNA follows: TGTGCCAGCAGTTTGCAGGGGAGATTTCAGCCCCAGCATTTT. Amino acid sequence: CASSLQGRFQPQHF.

This clone was seen more than once but under ten times. This sequence joins TRBV15 and TRBJ2-7, with D perhaps TRBD1 (5 bases). The germline V and J ends were trimmed by 3 bases and 8 bases, with 17 bases remaining between them. Per germline, CDR1 LNHNV and CDR2 YYDKDF (reference sequence). The length of the CDR3 is 14 residues. CDR3 sequence: CATSRGLSMGQQYF. CDR3 DNA: TGTGCCACCAGCAGGGGCCTGTCTATGGGGCAGCAGTACTTC.

The genes are TRBV6-5 and TRBJ1-1, with 11 bases aligning to TRBD1. Germline CDR1 MNHEY, CDR2 SVGAGI. The CDR3 extends over 13 amino acids. Unmatched junction bases numbered 6, after V lost 11 bases and J lost 4 bases. CDR3 DNA sequence: TGTGCCCACTCCGGGACAGGGGGCACTGAAGCTTTCTTT. Its translation: CAHSGTGGTEAFF.

The chain has TRBV29-1 and TRBJ1-1; D unresolved. This CDR3 is built from 14 residues. Trimming pared 7 bases from V and 0 bases from J, leaving 15 bases between. Germline V gene lookup returns CDR1 SQVTM and CDR2 ANQGSEA. The CDR3 spells CSAKLAGMNTEAFF. CDR3 sequence (DNA): TGCAGCGCCAAACTTGCGGGTATGAACACTGAAGCTTTCTTT.

The chain joins TRBV7-2 to TRBJ1-2; maybe TRBD1 (6 bases). V was clipped by 4 bases and J by 0 bases, with 15 bases between them. CDR3 length: 16 amino acids. CDR1 and CDR2 from the germline V gene are SGHTA and FQGNSA. Here the CDR3 DNA reads TGTGCCAGCAGCTCCCTAGACAGGATTACTAACTATGGCTACACCTTC. This translates into CASSSLDRITNYGYTF.

V usage is TRBV3-1 (or the pseudogene TRBV3-2) and J usage is TRBJ2-3; 7 bases map to TRBD2. Unmatched junction bases numbered 6, after V lost 0 bases and J lost 6 bases. Germline V CDR1 and CDR2: LGHDT, YNNKEL (reference sequence). There are 15 residues in the CDR3. The CDR3 DNA is TGTGCCAGCAGCCAAGATGGGGAGGGGAGTGATACGCAGTATTTT. It yields the protein CASSQDGEGSDTQYF.

This rearrangement joins TRBV27 to TRBJ1-5; 10 positions agree with TRBD1. The germline V gene has CDR1 MNHEY and CDR2 SMNVEV (reference sequence). This CDR3 is 19 amino acids long. The trim removed 1 base at V and 0 bases at J, leaving 9 bases unmatched. The CDR3 spells CASSLFSGQGRYSNQPQHF. Written as DNA, the CDR3 is TGTGCCAGCAGTTTATTCTCGGGACAGGGGCGTTATAGCAATCAGCCCCAGCATTTT.

The rearrangement links TRBV28 to TRBJ1-2; TRBD1 aligns across 8 bases. V was clipped by 4 bases and J by 8 bases; unmatched bases: 18. Germline values: CDR1 MDHEN, CDR2 SYDVKM. The CDR3 is 17 residues long. DNA of the CDR3: TGTGCCAGCAGTTCCTGGACAGGGAGAAGCTTAGTGGGAGGCTACACCTTC. This codes for CASSSWTGRSLVGGYTF.

V gene TRBV6-6 combines with J gene TRBJ2-5; 7 bases agree with TRBD1. V was pared by 8 bases and J by 4 bases, with 10 bases of the junction left unmatched. Germline CDR1 and CDR2: MNHNY and SVGAGI (reference sequence). This CDR3 contains 14 residues. The CDR3 region has the DNA TGTGCCAGCGTCCCAAGACAGGGTGCAGAGACCCAGTACTTC. Its translation is CASVPRQGAETQYF.

The chain couples TRBV27 to TRBJ1-1; 8 bases map to TRBD1. The J segment lost 5 bases and the V segment lost 5 bases, leaving 10 bases of the junction unmatched. Germline V gene lookup returns CDR1 MNHEY and CDR2 SMNVEV (reference sequence). This CDR3 contains 15 residues. CDR3 loop: CASSAQGARGTEAFF. In DNA form, the CDR3 reads TGTGCCAGCAGTGCCCAGGGGGCGCGGGGAACTGAAGCTTTCTTT.

The chain recombines TRBV24-1 with TRBJ1-2, with TRBD1 matching 8 bases. The CDR3 spans 15 residues. The germline V gene has CDR1 KGHDR and CDR2 SFDVKD. Trimming removed 1 base from V and 2 bases from J; junction bases left unmatched: 2. The CDR3 DNA follows: TGTGCCACCAGTGATTTCGACAGGGGAAACTATGGCTACACCTTC. Translation: CATSDFDRGNYGYTF.

The chain couples TRBV3-1 (or the pseudogene TRBV3-2) to TRBJ1-2, with D maybe TRBD1 (6 bases). The CDR3 consists of 15 residues. The V gene lost 1 base and the J gene lost 1 base, with 10 bases spanning the gap. Germline CDR1 and CDR2: LGHDT and YNNKEL (reference sequence). CDR3 in amino acids: CASSQGQGYNYGYTF. CDR3 sequence (DNA): TGTGCCAGCAGCCAAGGGCAGGGGTATAACTATGGCTACACCTTC.

This clone showed up just a few times. This rearrangement joins TRBV7-9 to TRBJ2-3; TRBD2 aligns across 8 bases. Germline CDR1 is SEHNR and CDR2 is FQNEAQ (reference sequence). The CDR3 runs 16 residues. V was clipped by 2 bases and J by 3 bases; unmatched bases: 7. CDR3 loop: CASSLTTTSGTDTQYF. The CDR3 nucleotides are TGTGCCAGCAGCTTAACCACCACTAGCGGTACAGATACGCAGTATTTT.

The J gene is TRBJ2-5, the V gene TRBV2; TRBD1 matches at 9 bases. CDR1 and CDR2 (germline): SNHLY, FYNNEI. The CDR3 consists of 15 residues. Trimming removed 6 bases from V and 4 bases from J; junction bases left unmatched: 9. CDR3 residues: CASREPGQGGETQYF. CDR3 sequence (DNA): TGTGCCAGCAGAGAACCGGGACAGGGCGGAGAGACCCAGTACTTC.

The rearrangement links TRBV29-1 to TRBJ2-1; D is perhaps TRBD1 (6 bases). The CDR3 has 14 residues. The V end was cut by 3 bases, the J end by 8 bases, with 17 bases between. CDR1 and CDR2 from the germline V gene are SQVTM and ANQGSEA. The DNA for the CDR3 is TGCAGCGTTGATTGGGGGCGATCCGGCCATGAGCAGTTCTTC. This codes for CSVDWGRSGHEQFF.

The V gene is TRBV9, the J gene TRBJ2-3; tentatively, D is TRBD2 (6 bases). V lost 7 bases to trimming and J lost 2 bases, with 8 bases between them. CDR3 length equals 12 residues. Germline loops: CDR1 SGDLS, CDR2 YYNGEE. CDR3 loop: CASRDFTDTQYF. Here the CDR3 DNA reads TGTGCCAGCCGGGACTTCACAGATACGCAGTATTTT.

The count of this clone is one. The chain links TRBV4-2 to TRBJ2-5; D gene uncertain. The germline V gene encodes CDR1 LGHNA and CDR2 YNFKEQ. The CDR3 is 13 amino acids. V was clipped by 1 base and J by 3 bases, with 6 bases between them. CDR3 bases: TGTGCCAGCAGCCAAGTTCGGGAAGAGACCCAGTACTTC. Translation gives CASSQVREETQYF.

CDR3 region: CASSESPGTSYEQYF. The CDR3 DNA reads as TGCGCCAGCAGTGAGTCACCCGGGACATCCTACGAGCAGTACTTC. The V call is TRBV10-2, the J call TRBJ2-7; weak D call: TRBD1 (6 bases). The CDR3 contains 15 residues. Trimming left V 0 bases short and J 1 base short, with 10 bases between. The germline CDR1 and CDR2 sequences are WSHSY and SAAADI.

The rearrangement joins TRBV19 to TRBJ2-7; 9 nucleotides match TRBD1. Losses at the gene ends were 6 bases for V and 7 bases for J; bases not matched to a gene: 13. The germline gives CDR1 LNHDA, CDR2 SQIVND (reference sequence). The CDR3 extends over 15 amino acids. CDR3 loop: CASSLSRDRAREQYF. As DNA, the CDR3 is TGTGCCAGTAGCTTATCCCGGGACAGGGCTCGGGAGCAGTACTTC.

V and J are TRBV7-3 and TRBJ2-3, with 10 bases fitting TRBD2. Trimming took 6 bases from V and 3 from J; bases not matched to a gene: 6. Germline V lookup: CDR1 SGHTA, CDR2 FQGTGA. CDR3 length: 15 amino acids. As DNA, the CDR3 is TGTGCCAGCAGGCCAAGCGGGAGGGTGACAGATACGCAGTATTTT. Protein sequence: CASRPSGRVTDTQYF.

The chain has TRBV12-3 or TRBV12-4 and TRBJ2-2; tentative D call: TRBD1 (5 bases). The CDR3 length is 13 residues. The V end was cut by 2 bases, the J end by 8 bases, with 9 bases between. CDR3 sequence (DNA): TGTGCCAGCAGTTTAAGGGGTGGTGGGGAGCTGTTTTTT. This translates into CASSLRGGGELFF.

Comments on this clone: This same CDR3 is encoded by further DNA sequences in the sample. This chain joins TRBV7-3 and TRBJ1-1; 9 positions agree with TRBD1. The trim removed 2 bases at V and 5 bases at J, leaving 0 bases unmatched. This CDR3 has 13 amino acids. The germline V gene has CDR1 SGHTA and CDR2 FQGTGA. DNA of the CDR3: TGTGCCAGCAGCTTAGGACAGGGGACTGAAGCTTTCTTT. As protein: CASSLGQGTEAFF.

This chain joins TRBV30 and TRBJ2-5; 11 bases match TRBD2. The CDR3 extends over 15 amino acids. The trim removed 0 bases at V and 5 bases at J, leaving 5 bases unmatched. Germline assignment: CDR1 GTSNPN and CDR2 SVGIG (reference sequence). The CDR3 sequence: CAWSVAIAGGETQYF. CDR3 nucleotides: TGTGCCTGGAGTGTAGCGATAGCGGGAGGGGAGACCCAGTACTTC.

V usage is TRBV5-6 and J usage is TRBJ2-1; tentatively, D is TRBD1 (6 bases). V lost 5 bases and J lost 7, with 7 bases in between. The CDR3 has 11 residues. In germline, CDR1 is SGHDT, CDR2 YYEEEE. As DNA, the CDR3 is TGTGCCAGCAGGAGGGGGAATGAGCAGTTCTTC. This sequence encodes CASRRGNEQFF.

In nucleotides, the CDR3 is TGTGCCAGCAGCTCCCCCCTCAATGAGCAGTTCTTC. Its protein product is CASSSPLNEQFF. V usage is TRBV7-9 and J usage is TRBJ2-1; D gene ambiguous. Between the trimmed V and J ends, which lost 4 bases and 6 bases, there was a span of 7 bases. The CDR3 spans 12 residues. CDR1 and CDR2 from the germline V gene are SEHNR and FQNEAQ (reference sequence).

This chain joins TRBV5-1 and TRBJ1-2; D might be TRBD1 (5 bases). V shed 0 bases and J shed 3 bases, with 9 bases lying between them. Germline CDR1 and CDR2: SGHRS and YFSETQ. The CDR3 spans 14 residues. The CDR3 DNA follows: TGCGCCAGCAGCTTGGGGACACCATACTATGGCTACACCTTC. Translation gives CASSLGTPYYGYTF. Using reference TRBV5-1 and TRBJ1-2 for the parts outside the CDR3, the full variable domain is KAGVTQTPRYLIKTRGQQVTLSCSPISGHRSVSWYQQTPGQGLQFLFEYFSETQRNKGNFPGRFSGRQFSNSRSEMNVSTLELGDSALYLCASSLGTPYYGYTFGSGTRLTVV.

This clone is a singleton in its sample. The chain carries TRBV5-1 and TRBJ1-4, with 7 bases identical to TRBD1. CDR1 and CDR2 (germline): SGHRS, YFSETQ. CDR3 length equals 15 residues. V gave up 7 bases and J gave up 7 bases; unmatched junction bases: 13. The CDR3 loop is CASARNGAGGEKLFF. The CDR3 DNA sequence: TGCGCCAGCGCCCGAAATGGGGCAGGGGGTGAAAAACTGTTTTTT.

The rearrangement uses TRBV28 and TRBJ2-6, with D maybe TRBD2 (5 bases). The germline gives CDR1 MDHEN, CDR2 SYDVKM. The CDR3 extends over 19 amino acids. The V end was cut by 5 bases, the J end by 0 bases, with 20 bases between. The CDR3 is CASSITPGLGFSGANVLTF. Written as DNA, the CDR3 is TGTGCCAGCAGTATCACCCCGGGGTTGGGGTTCTCTGGGGCCAACGTCCTGACTTTC. Variable domain in full (rest from reference TRBV28 and TRBJ2-6): DVKVTQSSRYLVKRTGEKVFLECVQDMDHENMFWYRQDPGLGLRLIYFSYDVKMKEKGDIPEGYSVSREKKERFSLILESASTNQTSMYLCASSITPGLGFSGANVLTFGAGSRLTVL.